The next 26 T cell receptor beta chains were all read from a single sample in a study of blood T cell repertoires in COVID-19. Only in-frame clones appear in the TCRdb table, and some are missing; sequencing was by immunoSEQ multiplex PCR. This table has around 300,000 clones, around 86% appearing once. The sequencing sample was made of peripheral blood. Every receptor here comes from a woman in her twenties or thirties with active or convalescent COVID-19.

This chain joins TRBV5-4 and TRBJ1-1, with TRBD1 as a possible D gene (6 bases). This CDR3 has 15 residues. V was trimmed by 4 bases and J by 0 bases, leaving 13 bases between them. Germline V gene data show CDR1 as SGHNT and CDR2 as YYREEE (reference sequence). The CDR3 DNA is TGTGCCAGCAGCGGAGGGGGGGGCGTGAACACTGAAGCTTTCTTT. The encoded protein is CASSGGGGVNTEAFF.

This chain uses TRBV4-3 with TRBJ1-5; D possibly corresponds to TRBD1 (5 bases). V lost 0 bases and J lost 6, with 12 bases in between. The CDR3 length is 15 residues. The germline gives CDR1 LGHNA, CDR2 YSLEER. The CDR3 spells CASSQDSGMGQPQHF. In nucleotides, the CDR3 is TGCGCCAGCAGCCAAGATTCAGGGATGGGTCAGCCCCAGCATTTT.

The chain combines TRBV30 with TRBJ1-6; 8 nucleotides match TRBD1. Germline values: CDR1 GTSNPN, CDR2 SVGIG (reference sequence). The junction had 8 bases not matched to a gene; V was cut back by 4 bases and J by 6 bases. There are 15 residues in the CDR3. The chain's CDR3 is CAWTQDRVVNSPLHF. The DNA of the CDR3 is TGTGCCTGGACTCAGGACAGGGTCGTTAATTCACCCCTCCACTTT.

This clone was detected once. The rearrangement uses TRBV27 and TRBJ1-2, with unresolved D. Trimming removed 2 bases from V and 0 bases from J, with 4 bases in between. The CDR3 spans 13 residues. The germline V gene encodes CDR1 MNHEY and CDR2 SMNVEV (reference sequence). CDR3 sequence reads: CASSLVANYGYTF. The DNA for the CDR3 is TGTGCCAGCAGTTTAGTAGCTAACTATGGCTACACCTTC.

The chain combines TRBV24-1 with TRBJ1-2, with 7 bases fitting TRBD1. The length of the CDR3 is 14 residues. Germline V gene lookup returns CDR1 KGHDR and CDR2 SFDVKD. Trimming cost V 3 bases and J 4 bases; bases outside gene matches: 4. CDR3 region: CATSDPGQSYGYTF. Written as DNA, the CDR3 is TGTGCCACCAGTGATCCGGGACAGAGCTATGGCTACACCTTC.

In regard to this clone: Other DNA sequences in this sample translate to the same CDR3. This sequence joins TRBV18 and TRBJ1-3; maybe TRBD1 (6 bases). CDR1 is KGHSH, CDR2 LQKENI, per germline. Trimming left V 3 bases short and J 0 bases short, with 6 bases between. The CDR3 runs 14 residues. CDR3: CASSPDSSGNTIYF. Written as DNA, the CDR3 is TGTGCCAGCTCACCGGACAGCTCTGGAAACACCATATATTTT.

The chain links TRBV5-3 to TRBJ1-5; D uncertain. TRBV5-3 is treated as an ORF (open reading frame) with a function not yet certain. The CDR3 totals 17 residues. The CDR3 region has the DNA TGTGCTAGACTTTTTGGCCGACTGCCTTATAGCAATCAGCCCCAGCATTTT. Amino acid sequence: CARLFGRLPYSNQPQHF.

DNA for the CDR3: TGCGCCAGCAGCCAAACTAGCGGGGGACTCAGCACAGATACGCAGTATTTT. Its protein is CASSQTSGGLSTDTQYF. V gene TRBV4-3 combines with J gene TRBJ2-3; 11 bases fit TRBD2. The V gene's germline CDR1 is LGHNA and CDR2 YSLEER. The CDR3 spans 17 residues. J lost 0 bases, V lost 2 bases, and 4 bases had no gene match.

This chain connects TRBV2 to TRBJ1-3, with D possibly matching TRBD1 (6 bases). Per the germline V gene, CDR1 is SNHLY and CDR2 is FYNNEI. The CDR3 has 16 amino acids. V was shortened by 6 bases and J by 0 bases, with 15 bases between the two germline ends. CDR3 DNA: TGTGCCAGCAGAAATCGACAGGAACCCTCTGGAAACACCATATATTTT. It translates to CASRNRQEPSGNTIYF. Combining the CDR3 with reference TRBV2 and TRBJ1-3 gives the whole variable domain EPEVTQTPSHQVTQMGQEVILRCVPISNHLYFYWYRQILGQKVEFLVSFYNNEISEKSEIFDDQFSVERPDGSNFTLKIRSTKLEDSAMYFCASRNRQEPSGNTIYFGEGSWLTVV.

V usage is TRBV9 and J usage is TRBJ1-5, with TRBD1 as a possible D gene (5 bases). V was pared by 4 bases and J by 4 bases, with 9 bases between. The CDR3 totals 13 residues. Germline CDR1 reads SGDLS; CDR2 reads YYNGEE. This CDR3 reads CASSPGPNQPQHF. The CDR3 bases are TGTGCCAGCAGCCCAGGGCCAAATCAGCCCCAGCATTTT.

This sequence joins TRBV24-1 and TRBJ1-2; D is perhaps TRBD1 (6 bases). Trimming removed 9 bases from V and 4 bases from J, with 14 bases in between. The CDR3 is 13 amino acids. Germline lookup yields CDR1 KGHDR and CDR2 SFDVKD. CDR3 loop: CATQQGGGYGYTF. CDR3 in DNA: TGTGCCACCCAACAGGGTGGTGGCTATGGCTACACCTTC.

This clone was counted once. The chain is built from TRBV24-1 and TRBJ2-3; TRBD2 is a possible D gene (5 bases). V was clipped by 4 bases and J by 0 bases, with 10 bases between them. Germline values: CDR1 KGHDR, CDR2 SFDVKD. The CDR3 consists of 15 residues. The CDR3 region has the DNA TGTGCCACCAGTGACCCGGGATTTAGCACAGATACGCAGTATTTT. Protein: CATSDPGFSTDTQYF.

The V and J genes are TRBV9 and TRBJ2-7, with D perhaps TRBD2 (5 bases). The CDR3 is 14 amino acids. V gave up 3 bases and J gave up 5 bases, with 15 bases separating them. Germline V gene sequence: CDR1 SGDLS, CDR2 YYNGEE. CDR3 nucleotide sequence: TGTGCCAGCAGCGGTGGTCGGGGTTGGAACGAGCAGTACTTC. Translation: CASSGGRGWNEQYF.

V is TRBV10-1 and J is TRBJ2-7, with TRBD2 matching over 8 bases. After removal of 2 bases from V and 1 base from J, the junction contained 10 bases not matched to a gene. Looked up from germline, CDR1 is WNHNN and CDR2 is SYGVQD (reference sequence). This CDR3 has 17 amino acids. This CDR3 is CASSERTSKGGSYEQYF. The CDR3 region has the DNA TGCGCCAGCAGTGAGAGGACTAGCAAGGGCGGGTCCTACGAGCAGTACTTC.

The V gene is TRBV19, the J gene TRBJ1-1, with TRBD1 matching 11 bases. Germline V gives CDR1 LNHDA, CDR2 SQIVND (reference sequence). This CDR3 contains 13 residues. J gave up 6 bases and V 6 bases, and 3 bases lay outside the gene matches. CDR3 coding DNA: TGTGCCAGTAGACCGGGACAGGGGGCTGAAGCTTTCTTT. The encoded protein is CASRPGQGAEAFF.

J is TRBJ1-4 and V is TRBV28; D gene ambiguous. In germline, CDR1 is MDHEN, CDR2 SYDVKM. There are 12 residues in the CDR3. V dropped 10 bases and J dropped 8 bases, with 14 bases sitting between them. The CDR3 is CATWAGIEKLFF. The DNA for the CDR3 is TGTGCCACCTGGGCAGGTATCGAAAAACTGTTTTTT.

This chain links TRBV5-6 with TRBJ2-5; the D gene is possibly TRBD2 (6 bases). Trimming shortened V by 5 bases and J by 5 bases, and 16 bases separated the two germline ends. The CDR3 spans 14 residues. Germline-derived CDR1 and CDR2 are SGHDT and YYEEEE. The CDR3 here is CASSLKRGRETQYF. CDR3 nucleotide sequence: TGTGCCAGCAGTTTAAAACGAGGGAGGGAGACCCAGTACTTC.

The rearrangement joins TRBV9 to TRBJ2-3, with TRBD1 as a possible D gene (5 bases). From germline, CDR1 is SGDLS and CDR2 YYNGEE. The V gene lost 5 bases and the J gene lost 0 bases, with 10 bases spanning the gap. The CDR3 runs to 14 residues. This CDR3 is CASRAGSSTDTQYF. The DNA of the CDR3 is TGTGCCAGCAGGGCAGGGTCGAGCACAGATACGCAGTATTTT. Drawing the rest from reference TRBV9 and TRBJ2-3, the complete variable domain is DSGVTQTPKHLITATGQRVTLRCSPRSGDLSVYWYQQSLDQGLQFLIQYYNGEERAKGNILERFSAQQFPDLHSELNLSSLELGDSALYFCASRAGSSTDTQYFGPGTRLTVL.

DNA for the CDR3: TGTGCCAGCAGCTTAGGCGGGGGGTGGGAGCAGTACTTC. Encoded protein: CASSLGGGWEQYF. V and J are TRBV7-2 and TRBJ2-7, with 8 nucleotides matching TRBD2. The V gene's germline CDR1 is SGHTA and CDR2 FQGNSA. The CDR3 has 13 amino acids. The junction had 3 bases not matched to a gene; V was cut back by 1 base and J by 7 bases. Based on the CDR3 plus reference TRBV7-2 and TRBJ2-7, the full variable domain is GAGVSQSPSNKVTEKGKDVELRCDPISGHTALYWYRQSLGQGLEFLIYFQGNSAPDKSGLPSDRFSAERTGGSVSTLTIQRTQQEDSAVYLCASSLGGGWEQYFGPGTRLTVT.

The V and J genes are TRBV19 and TRBJ1-5, with D tentatively TRBD1 (5 bases). V was cut by 7 bases and J by 5 bases, with 15 bases left in between. The CDR3 runs to 14 residues. Germline V CDR1 and CDR2: LNHDA, SQIVND (reference sequence). The CDR3 spells CASKPVREDQPQHF. The CDR3 DNA is TGTGCCAGTAAGCCGGTCAGGGAAGATCAGCCCCAGCATTTT.

This clone occurred once. V and J are TRBV6-6 and TRBJ2-3; 10 bases are a match to TRBD1. The trim removed 6 bases at V and 4 bases at J, leaving 4 bases unmatched. Germline lookup yields CDR1 MNHNY and CDR2 SVGAGI (reference sequence). The CDR3 length is 14 residues. CDR3 DNA sequence: TGTGCCAGCAGATCGACAGGGGGCTCAGATACGCAGTATTTT. Amino acids: CASRSTGGSDTQYF.

The chain joins TRBV7-9 to TRBJ1-1; TRBD1 agrees at 7 bases. J lost 1 base, V lost 7 bases, and 3 bases had no gene match. The germline V gene has CDR1 SEHNR and CDR2 FQNEAQ (reference sequence). This CDR3 comprises 13 residues. The CDR3 loop reads CASITGENTEAFF. The CDR3 nucleotides are TGTGCCAGCATCACAGGGGAGAACACTGAAGCTTTCTTT.

The rearrangement links TRBV6-5 to TRBJ2-7, with a weak D call TRBD1 (5 bases). Germline V gene lookup returns CDR1 MNHEY and CDR2 SVGAGI. The CDR3 has 14 amino acids. Trimming removed 0 bases at V and 3 bases at J, with 9 bases between. The CDR3 DNA sequence: TGTGCCAGCAGTTACTCGAAGGGGTTCTACGAGCAGTACTTC. Protein product: CASSYSKGFYEQYF.

This clone was found once. V is TRBV28 and J is TRBJ2-2; D uncertain. Germline assignment: CDR1 MDHEN and CDR2 SYDVKM. V was pared by 6 bases and J by 4 bases, with 6 bases between. The CDR3 loop spans 12 amino acids. The CDR3 DNA is TGTGCCAGCAGGTTACTCACCGGGGAGCTGTTTTTT. The encoded protein is CASRLLTGELFF. Using reference TRBV28 and TRBJ2-2 for the parts outside the CDR3, the full variable domain is DVKVTQSSRYLVKRTGEKVFLECVQDMDHENMFWYRQDPGLGLRLIYFSYDVKMKEKGDIPEGYSVSREKKERFSLILESASTNQTSMYLCASRLLTGELFFGEGSRLTVL.

This clone was seen once. This rearrangement joins TRBV10-3 to TRBJ1-1; D may be TRBD1 (5 bases). The germline gives CDR1 ENHRY, CDR2 SYGVKD. CDR3 length: 12 amino acids. Trimming removed 6 bases from V and 11 bases from J, with 16 bases in between. CDR3 amino acids: CAIRTEGFVAFF. CDR3 coding DNA: TGTGCCATCAGGACGGAGGGGTTTGTCGCTTTCTTT.

The chain combines TRBV18 with TRBJ1-4, with 7 positions matching TRBD1. CDR1 and CDR2 from the germline V gene are KGHSH and LQKENI. Trimming took 1 base from V and 5 from J; bases not matched to a gene: 10. The CDR3 length is 17 residues. CDR3 in amino acids: CASSPQYSRDSNEKLFF. In DNA form, the CDR3 reads TGTGCCAGCTCACCACAATACTCCCGGGACAGCAATGAAAAACTGTTTTTT.